This T cell receptor (beta chain) was found in a study of type 1 regulatory T cells. Overall study: This in vitro CD4 product, T-allo10, is enriched for Tr1 cells and alloantigen-specific. Overall study results and limits: Compared with non-Tr1 cells, Tr1 cells showed a narrower TCR repertoire.

The length of the CDR3 is 13 residues. V lost 4 bases and J lost 7, with 13 bases in between. This clonotype came up a few times. The antigen is undetermined. TCRdb re-analysed the reads in MiXCR, keeping a single row per CDR3 protein. This sample yields 60,000 to 70,000 distinct CDR3 sequences, of which around 49% are seen a single time; around 2.1% belongs to the top ten. The source material was cultured non-Tr1 T cells, either the whole culture or a sorted T cell fraction (not recorded which). The rearrangement joins TRBV12-3 or TRBV12-4 to TRBJ1-1; weak D call: TRBD1 (5 bases). The TCR originated in a human donor in good health. The CDR3 protein is CASSSGTAIEAFF. The CDR3 coding sequence is TGTGCCAGCAGTTCCGGGACGGCGATTGAAGCTTTCTTT.